In this sample, the clone carrying this T cell receptor beta chain turned up a few times. What it binds is unknown. The data originate from a study of vaccination and CD4 T cells after COVID-19. With the Oncomine TCR Beta short-read assay, DNA from cultured CD4+ T cells was sequenced. Via MiXCR, TCRdb re-called the PCR reads, giving one row per CDR3 protein. The sample consists of 20,000 to 25,000 distinct CDR3 sequences, roughly two fifths of them appearing once. Germline CDR1 SGHVS, CDR2 FQNEAQ. This CDR3 contains 15 residues. Trimming took 4 bases from V and 0 from J, leaving 12 bases between them. Time point defined: late sampling 161 to 241 days after vaccination in three convalescent patients. Treatment in this sample: roughly ten-day PBMC culture with coronavirus spike peptide pools or control peptides (ViraFEST assay).

The chain recombines TRBV7-8 with TRBJ1-1; D unclear. The specimen was CD4+ T cells from blood, cultured in vitro, collected about 7 months after SARS-CoV-2 vaccination. The sequence was collected from a human donor who had recovered from COVID-19. CDR3 residues: CASSSSATLNTEAFF. The CDR3 DNA follows: TGTGCCAGCAGCTCTAGCGCCACCTTGAACACTGAAGCTTTCTTT.